The 14 T cell receptor beta chains below were found in one sample sequenced in a study of T-cell memory formation after mild COVID-19 (dated by TCRdb to the early 2020s). The library came from 5' RACE. Sequencing was carried out with an Illumina NovaSeq 6000. TCRdb reanalyzed the raw reads on its own, using fastp at Q25 for trimming and MiXCR for clone calling, and kept in-frame beta chains. Rows with a matching CDR3 protein are joined into one entry that keeps the most common DNA and genes. The sample records 400,000 to 500,000 distinct CDR3 sequences, 20% of which are singletons. Approximately 8.4% of the sample is taken by the ten largest. Sequenced sample: PBMCs or a T cell subset sorted from them (not recorded which). These receptors were collected from an adult woman who had mild COVID-19 (a few samples of this study predate the infection). The sample titles of this study are shuffled in the database, so cell type and time point are left out; the donor was told from shared clones.

The chain recombines TRBV7-2 with TRBJ1-4; D gene unclear. Per the germline V gene, CDR1 is SGHTA and CDR2 is FQGNSA. Between the trimmed V and J ends, which lost 0 bases and 13 bases, there was a span of 6 bases. The CDR3 length is 11 residues. The CDR3 loop is CASSLARRLFF. As DNA, the CDR3 is TGTGCCAGCAGCTTAGCTCGACGACTGTTTTTT. The entire variable domain, with the rest obtained from reference TRBV7-2 and TRBJ1-4, is as follows: GAGVSQSPSNKVTEKGKDVELRCDPISGHTALYWYRQSLGQGLEFLIYFQGNSAPDKSGLPSDRFSAERTGGSVSTLTIQRTQQEDSAVYLCASSLARRLFFGSGTQLSVL.

The chain couples TRBV5-1 to TRBJ2-5; 8 bases fit TRBD2. The germline V gene has CDR1 SGHRS and CDR2 YFSETQ. V shed 4 bases and J 5 bases; nucleotides not matched to a gene: 10. The CDR3 is 15 residues long. The CDR3 protein is CASSKTTGGRETQYF. CDR3 coding DNA: TGCGCCAGCAGCAAAACAACGGGGGGGCGGGAGACCCAGTACTTC.

The chain recombines TRBV9 with TRBJ2-3, with D tentatively TRBD1 or TRBD2 (5 bases each). CDR1 is SGDLS and CDR2 is YYNGEE in the germline V gene. The CDR3 length is 15 residues. V lost 0 bases to trimming and J lost 0 bases, with 8 bases between them. The CDR3 sequence: CASSVGGSSTDTQYF. As DNA, the CDR3 is TGTGCCAGCAGCGTAGGGGGGAGCAGCACAGATACGCAGTATTTT.

The rearrangement links TRBV6-2 or TRBV6-3 to TRBJ2-7; D gene ambiguous. CDR3 length: 15 residues. Trimming shortened V by 6 bases and J by 0 bases, and 15 bases separated the two germline ends. Germline values: CDR1 MNHEY, CDR2 SVGEGT. The CDR3: CASRPDSLYSYEQYF. In DNA, the CDR3 is TGTGCCAGCAGACCCGACTCCCTGTACTCCTACGAGCAGTACTTC.

V gene TRBV12-3 or TRBV12-4 combines with J gene TRBJ2-1; D might be TRBD2 (5 bases). V was trimmed by 3 bases and J by 7 bases, leaving 16 bases between them. The CDR3 runs 15 residues. CDR3 in DNA: TGTGCCAGCAGTTTCCTGAGGACTTTTAGAAATGAGCAGTTCTTC. As protein: CASSFLRTFRNEQFF.

The rearrangement uses TRBV7-9 and TRBJ1-1, with D unresolved. Trimming pared 5 bases from V and 0 bases from J, leaving 10 bases between. CDR1 and CDR2 (germline): SEHNR, FQNEAQ (reference sequence). The CDR3 loop spans 14 amino acids. DNA of the CDR3: TGTGCCAGCAGCCCTAACAGCCTGAACACTGAAGCTTTCTTT. This gives the protein CASSPNSLNTEAFF. Full variable domain (rest looked up from reference TRBV7-9 and TRBJ1-1): DTGVSQNPRHKITKRGQNVTFRCDPISEHNRLYWYRQTLGQGPEFLTYFQNEAQLEKSRLLSDRFSAERPKGSFSTLEIQRTEQGDSAMYLCASSPNSLNTEAFFGQGTRLTVV.

This clonotype was observed a few times. The chain uses TRBV12-3 or TRBV12-4 and TRBJ2-7, with no clear D. The germline V and J ends were trimmed by 5 bases and 0 bases, with 11 bases remaining between them. This CDR3 spans 14 amino acids. CDR3 protein: CASSPVHSSYEQYF. The CDR3 coding sequence is TGTGCCAGCAGTCCCGTACATAGCTCCTACGAGCAGTACTTC.

The chain uses TRBV20-1 and TRBJ2-3; 8 bases agree with TRBD2. This CDR3 region has 15 residues. Germline values: CDR1 DFQATT, CDR2 SNEGSKA (reference sequence). V dropped 1 base and J dropped 4; count of bases not matched to a gene: 7. The CDR3 bases are TGCAGTGCTAGAGCCCACGGGACTAGTGCAGATACGCAGTATTTT. This gives the protein CSARAHGTSADTQYF.

This chain links TRBV20-1 with TRBJ2-3, with D possibly TRBD2 on 7 matching bases. The V end lost 8 bases, the J end lost 7 bases, and 16 bases lay between the germline ends. The CDR3 has 12 amino acids. Germline V CDR1 and CDR2: DFQATT, SNEGSKA (reference sequence). The CDR3 nucleotides read TGCAGTCGCGAGGGGGGGAGTCATACGCAGTATTTT. Translated: CSREGGSHTQYF.

This clonotype was seen more than once but under ten times. The chain uses TRBV20-1 and TRBJ1-2; D is ambiguous. V lost 2 bases and J 1 base, leaving 5 bases between the germline ends. The CDR3 is made up of 12 amino acids. Germline V gene data show CDR1 as DFQATT and CDR2 as SNEGSKA (reference sequence). The CDR3 DNA sequence: TGCAGTGCTAGATCTGTTAACTATGGCTACACCTTC. It is translated as CSARSVNYGYTF.

This clonotype came up many times. This chain connects TRBV7-9 to TRBJ2-7; D is possibly TRBD1 (6 bases). CDR3 size: 16 residues. V was pared by 4 bases and J by 7 bases, with 23 bases between. The V gene's germline CDR1 is SEHNR and CDR2 FQNEAQ (reference sequence). The CDR3 sequence is CASSSSTGQLRGEQYF. CDR3 coding DNA: TGTGCCAGCAGCTCCTCGACAGGCCAGTTAAGGGGGGAGCAGTACTTC.

The rearrangement uses TRBV7-2 and TRBJ1-5; D not resolved. CDR1 is SGHTA, CDR2 FQGNSA, per germline. The V end was cut by 1 base, the J end by 3 bases, with 10 bases between. The CDR3 totals 15 residues. CDR3 in amino acids: CASSLDHQLNQPQHF. In nucleotides, the CDR3 is TGTGCCAGCAGCTTAGACCACCAGCTCAATCAGCCCCAGCATTTT.

The chain carries TRBV6-2 or TRBV6-3 and TRBJ2-7, with TRBD2 identical over 7 bases. V shed 5 bases, J shed 5 bases, and the junction held 15 bases outside the gene matches. Per the germline V gene, CDR1 is MNHEY and CDR2 is SVGEGT. The CDR3 spans 16 residues. Here the CDR3 reads CASSPHLGGGPHEQYF. Here the CDR3 DNA reads TGTGCCAGCAGTCCCCACCTCGGGGGAGGGCCTCACGAGCAGTACTTC.

The rearrangement joins TRBV19 to TRBJ1-4; no clear D gene. Trimming took off 8 bases at V and 6 bases at J, with 16 bases between the two ends. Germline CDR1 LNHDA, CDR2 SQIVND (reference sequence). This CDR3 has 14 amino acids. Written as DNA, the CDR3 is TGTGCCAGTGCCGACGCGGGTCGGGATGAAAAACTGTTTTTT. Translation gives CASADAGRDEKLFF.